The source of this T cell receptor (beta chain) is a study of T cell repertoires in aging, cancer and after chemotherapy. Study-wide results and caveats: Across the chemotherapy interval, each cancer cohort showed higher median generation probability, suggesting thymic rebound.

Looked up from germline, CDR1 is SGHVS and CDR2 is FNYEAQ. The CDR3 extends over 14 amino acids. Germline trimming cut 4 bases from V and 2 bases from J; bases unmatched to any gene: 2. TCR beta rearrangements were amplified from peripheral blood genomic DNA. TRB rearrangements spanning V, D and J were amplified using mixed TRB-A/B primers. One entry per CDR3 protein, called by TCRdb with MiXCR from the multiplex PCR reads. This table has over 8,500 distinct CDR3 sequences, roughly a quarter appearing once. This clonotype is classed as medium-sized. Its antigen is unidentified. This sequence joins TRBV7-6 and TRBJ2-7; 10 bases line up with TRBD1. This TCR was sampled from a human donor in good health. The source material was blood. The CDR3 loop reads CASSSGTGAYEQYF. CDR3 nucleotides: TGTGCCAGCAGCTCCGGGACAGGGGCCTACGAGCAGTACTTC. The variable domain in full, completed from reference TRBV7-6 and TRBJ2-7, reads GAGVSQSPRYKVTKRGQDVALRCDPISGHVSLYWYRQALGQGPEFLTYFNYEAQQDKSGLPNDRFSAERPEGSISTLTIQRTEQRDSAMYRCASSSGTGAYEQYFGPGTRLTVT.